One and the same sample provided the 3 T cell receptor beta chains below, sequenced in a study of prognosis after radiotherapy for stage I lung cancer. From genomic DNA, TCR beta CDR3 was amplified by two-round multiplex PCR. Used in first-round PCR were primers specific to each TRBV and TRBJ gene. One entry per CDR3 protein results from TCRdb running MiXCR on the multiplex PCR reads. The sample carries 15,000 to 20,000 distinct CDR3 sequences, roughly two fifths recorded once. The sequencing used PBMCs, collected before or after stereotactic body radiation therapy (not recorded which). These receptors were taken from a donor of 50 years or more with non-small cell lung cancer.

This clonotype was counted ten times or more. The chain is built from TRBV4-1 and TRBJ2-1, with D unresolved. Germline V gives CDR1 MGHRA, CDR2 YSYEKL. The V end lost 1 base, the J end lost 0 bases, and 10 bases lay between the germline ends. The CDR3 runs to 16 residues. CDR3 loop: CASSQGQASSYNEQFF. CDR3 DNA sequence: TGCGCCAGCAGCCAAGGGCAGGCGAGCTCCTACAATGAGCAGTTCTTC.

About this clonotype: This may come from a read error, since a much larger clone is one base off. The V call is TRBV20-1, the J call TRBJ1-1; D is uncertain. Trimming pared 3 bases from V and 3 bases from J, leaving 11 bases between. Germline V CDR1 and CDR2: DFQATT, SNEGSKA (reference sequence). CDR3 length: 13 residues. This CDR3 reads CSASPGVDTEAFF. CDR3 nucleotides: TGCAGTGCTAGCCCCGGGGTGGACACTGAAGCTTTCTTT.

For this clonotype: This may come from a read error, since a much larger clone is one base off. The chain uses TRBV4-2 and TRBJ2-7; possibly TRBD1 for D (6 bases). V lost 3 bases and J 6 bases, leaving 18 bases between the germline ends. In germline, CDR1 is LGHNA, CDR2 YNFKEQ. The CDR3 extends over 15 amino acids. The CDR3 DNA sequence: TGTGCCAGCAGCCAGCCGGTACAGGGCTTCGGCGAGCAGTACTTC. It codes for CASSQPVQGFGEQYF.